Reported below is one TCR beta chain. There are 15 residues in the CDR3. Germline V gene data show CDR1 as MNHNS and CDR2 as SASEGT. After re-calling the 5' RACE reads, TCRdb lists one entry per CDR3 protein, DNA absent. Reported are approximately 550,000 distinct CDR3 sequences; the ten largest clones contain roughly 3.4%. The sample is drawn from a study of T cells expressing NK-cell markers. V and J are TRBV6-1 and TRBJ2-1; the TRBD2 assignment by TCRdb is unverifiable without DNA. The TCR was taken from a man younger than 30 in good health. The material sequenced was blood T cells: a sorted CD56 or NKG2C T cell subset, CD4+ or CD8+ T cells, or bulk PBMC T cells (not recorded which). This CDR3 is CASSETSGSIVEQFF.